The entry that follows covers one T cell receptor beta chain sequence. Its target is not known. V lost 4 bases to trimming and J lost 2 bases; unmatched junction nucleotides: 8. This CDR3 spans 18 amino acids. Healthy Caucasians, and only they, were the donors. The entry originates in a study of identical twins. Study-level findings and limits: A partial confounding effect on zero-insertion analyses could come from invariant MAIT and iNKT cells.

TCRdb re-derived calls from the 5' RACE reads in MiXCR, one entry per CDR3 protein. The data show roughly 230,000 distinct CDR3 sequences, about 8.3% seen once. This sample was shared with a second study, whose subject was yellow fever vaccine responses in identical twins.

The sequenced sample consisted of CD8+ T cells sorted from blood. The receptor was derived from a woman aged 18-29 years in good health. The J gene is TRBJ2-3, the V gene TRBV12-3 or TRBV12-4, with 14 bases that match TRBD2. CDR3 sequence (DNA): TGTGCCAGCAGTTACCCTCGGACTAGCGGGGGGTCCACAGATACGCAGTATTTT. This sequence encodes CASSYPRTSGGSTDTQYF.